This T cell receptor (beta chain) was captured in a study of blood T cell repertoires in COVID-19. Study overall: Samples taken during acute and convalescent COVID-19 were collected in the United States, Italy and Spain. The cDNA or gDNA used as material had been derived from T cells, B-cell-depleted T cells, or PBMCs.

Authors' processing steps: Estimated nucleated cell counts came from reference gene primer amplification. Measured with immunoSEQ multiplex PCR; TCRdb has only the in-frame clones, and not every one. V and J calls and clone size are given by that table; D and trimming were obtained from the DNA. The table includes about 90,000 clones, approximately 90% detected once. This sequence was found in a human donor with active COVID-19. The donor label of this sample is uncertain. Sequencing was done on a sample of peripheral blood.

The CDR3 DNA follows: TGTGCCAGCAGCTGGACAGGGATTTACGAGCAGTACTTC. Encoded protein: CASSWTGIYEQYF. The V and J genes are TRBV28 and TRBJ2-7, with 8 bases aligning to TRBD1. Per the germline V gene, CDR1 is MDHEN and CDR2 is SYDVKM. J was trimmed by 4 bases and V by 6 bases; bases with no gene match: 5. The CDR3 length is 13 residues.